The 20 T cell receptor beta chains below all came from one sample that was sequenced in a study of blood T cell repertoires in COVID-19 (TCRdb year 2020). Library creation used the immunoSEQ multiplex PCR assay. The clones in this table, taken by TCRdb from immuneACCESS, are in-frame only. Not every clone is retained; where verified, under half of the shortfall comes from an unresolved V gene, and the cause of the rest is unknown. The sample table records 280,000 or so clones; over 75% of these occur just once. The top ten clonotypes cover about 14% of the sample. The sequenced material came from peripheral blood. The origin of the receptors is a human donor in a cohort sampled during active COVID-19.

The chain uses TRBV4-1 and TRBJ1-6; 10 nucleotides agree with TRBD1. The CDR3 covers 14 residues. Germline V gene data show CDR1 as MGHRA and CDR2 as YSYEKL. V lost 4 bases and J lost 7; bases outside the gene matches: 1. For the CDR3, the DNA is TGCGCCAGCAGCCGGGGACAGGGGAATTCACCCCTCCACTTT. Translation gives CASSRGQGNSPLHF.

This chain links TRBV7-3 with TRBJ1-4; tentatively, D is TRBD1 (6 bases). CDR1 is SGHTA and CDR2 is FQGTGA in the germline V gene. The CDR3 length is 14 residues. V lost 5 bases, J lost 6 bases, and 13 bases lay in between. The chain's CDR3 is CASSPAGQHEKLFF. The CDR3, as DNA: TGTGCCAGCAGCCCCGCCGGACAGCATGAAAAACTGTTTTTT.

The count of this clone is one. This specimen includes other DNA sequences encoding the same CDR3. The gene calls are TRBV7-8 and TRBJ2-2; D call uncertain. Germline V CDR1 and CDR2: SGHVS, FQNEAQ. The CDR3 sequence is 13 residues long. V was pared by 1 base and J by 3 bases, with 3 bases between. The CDR3 sequence: CASSLVDTGELFF. CDR3 DNA sequence: TGTGCCAGCAGCTTAGTCGACACCGGGGAGCTGTTTTTT.

The chain links TRBV4-2 to TRBJ1-3, with a tentative D call TRBD1 (5 bases). CDR3 length: 14 amino acids. V gave up 0 bases and J gave up 7 bases, with 10 bases separating them. Germline CDR1 reads LGHNA; CDR2 reads YNFKEQ. The CDR3 sequence: CASSQDWGLNTIYF. CDR3 DNA: TGTGCCAGCAGCCAAGACTGGGGCTTGAACACCATATATTTT.

This chain links TRBV3-1 (or the pseudogene TRBV3-2) with TRBJ2-5, with D tentatively TRBD2 (5 bases). Looked up from germline, CDR1 is LGHDT and CDR2 is YNNKEL (reference sequence). V lost 3 bases and J lost 0, with 8 bases in between. The CDR3 is made up of 14 amino acids. The CDR3, as DNA: TGTGCCAGCAGCCATCCCGGGGACCAAGAGACCCAGTACTTC. Its protein is CASSHPGDQETQYF.

The genes are TRBV7-2 and TRBJ2-7; D unclear. The V end was cut by 0 bases, the J end by 2 bases, with 8 bases between. From germline, CDR1 is SGHTA and CDR2 FQGNSA. The CDR3 extends over 14 amino acids. DNA of the CDR3: TGTGCCAGCAGCTTAGCCTTTACGGCCTACGAGCAGTACTTC. It specifies CASSLAFTAYEQYF.

The chain carries TRBV6-5 and TRBJ1-6; the D is unclear. CDR3 size: 15 residues. Deletions cut 10 bases from V and 0 bases from J, with 13 bases between. Germline lookup yields CDR1 MNHEY and CDR2 SVGAGI. The CDR3 DNA follows: TGTGCCATCATTAATCCGAGCTCCTATAATTCACCCCTCCACTTT. This gives the protein CAIINPSSYNSPLHF.

The V call is TRBV5-1, the J call TRBJ2-7; D unclear. The CDR3 covers 17 residues. Germline CDR1 and CDR2: SGHRS and YFSETQ. V was trimmed by 1 base and J by 5 bases, leaving 22 bases between them. CDR3 sequence: CASSLTHQVSPAHEQYF. The CDR3 coding sequence is TGCGCCAGCAGCTTGACACACCAGGTAAGCCCGGCGCACGAGCAGTACTTC. Based on the CDR3 plus reference TRBV5-1 and TRBJ2-7, the full variable domain is KAGVTQTPRYLIKTRGQQVTLSCSPISGHRSVSWYQQTPGQGLQFLFEYFSETQRNKGNFPGRFSGRQFSNSRSEMNVSTLELGDSALYLCASSLTHQVSPAHEQYFGPGTRLTVT.

V and J are TRBV29-1 and TRBJ2-7, with 9 bases aligning to TRBD1. V shed 3 bases, J shed 3 bases, and the junction held 9 bases outside the gene matches. Germline CDR1 SQVTM, CDR2 ANQGSEA. This CDR3 has 15 residues. As DNA, the CDR3 is TGCAGCGTTGAGTTGATGGACAGGGGCAACTACGAGCAGTACTTC. Its protein product is CSVELMDRGNYEQYF.

The rearrangement joins TRBV7-8 to TRBJ1-6; D is unclear. V lost 3 bases and J lost 7, with 7 bases in between. The length of the CDR3 is 13 residues. From germline, CDR1 is SGHVS and CDR2 FQNEAQ. The CDR3 nucleotides read TGTGCCAGCAGCTTTGCGCAAAATTCACCCCTCCACTTT. Its protein product is CASSFAQNSPLHF. Variable domain in full (rest from reference TRBV7-8 and TRBJ1-6): GAGVSQSPRYKVAKRGQDVALRCDPISGHVSLFWYQQALGQGPEFLTYFQNEAQLDKSGLPSDRFFAERPEGSVSTLKIQRTQQEDSAVYLCASSFAQNSPLHFGNGTRLTVT.

The chain uses TRBV5-1 and TRBJ2-3, with unresolved D. There are 14 residues in the CDR3. Per the germline V gene, CDR1 is SGHRS and CDR2 is YFSETQ. Trimming shortened V by 7 bases and J by 2 bases, and 14 bases separated the two germline ends. The CDR3 is CASAHRTDTDTQYF. The CDR3 DNA is TGCGCCAGCGCCCATCGTACTGACACAGATACGCAGTATTTT.

The CDR3 DNA is TGTGCCAGCTCACGCGCTAGCACAGATACGCAGTATTTT. The encoded protein is CASSRASTDTQYF. The chain couples TRBV18 to TRBJ2-3; D not certain. Trimming stripped 4 bases from V and 0 bases from J, with 5 bases between. The CDR3 is 13 amino acids. Germline V gene lookup returns CDR1 KGHSH and CDR2 LQKENI.

The chain joins TRBV29-1 to TRBJ2-7; D unclear. Trimming took 4 bases from V and 4 from J, leaving 5 bases between them. This CDR3 comprises 10 residues. Germline-derived CDR1 and CDR2 are SQVTM and ANQGSEA. CDR3: CSVGVYEQYF. CDR3 coding DNA: TGCAGCGTTGGAGTGTACGAGCAGTACTTC.

The V gene is TRBV6-1, the J gene TRBJ2-5; no clear D gene. Germline V CDR1 and CDR2: MNHNS, SASEGT. This CDR3 contains 14 residues. V was cut by 1 base and J by 2 bases, with 8 bases left in between. CDR3 DNA: TGTGCCAGCAGTGAAGACAGTTTTCAAGAGACCCAGTACTTC. Translating it yields CASSEDSFQETQYF.

DNA of the CDR3: TGTGCCAGCAGCTTGAGGGGGACAGGGCAGGAAAAACTGTTTTTT. It specifies CASSLRGTGQEKLFF. The chain carries TRBV3-1 (or the pseudogene TRBV3-2) and TRBJ1-4, with 9 bases identical to TRBD1. V shed 5 bases, J shed 8 bases, and the junction held 9 bases outside the gene matches. This CDR3 has 15 amino acids. Germline-derived CDR1 and CDR2 are LGHDT and YNNKEL (reference sequence).

V usage is TRBV5-1 and J usage is TRBJ2-3; perhaps TRBD2 as D (6 bases). The length of the CDR3 is 15 residues. The germline CDR1 and CDR2 sequences are SGHRS and YFSETQ. V lost 0 bases and J lost 0, with 8 bases in between. CDR3 loop: CASSLAGTSTDTQYF. The CDR3 nucleotides read TGCGCCAGCAGCTTGGCCGGGACTAGCACAGATACGCAGTATTTT.

About this clone itself: Different DNA sequences within this sample yield the same CDR3. This chain links TRBV3-1 (or the pseudogene TRBV3-2) with TRBJ2-5; D is uncertain. This CDR3 region has 12 residues. CDR1 LGHDT and CDR2 YNNKEL come from the germline V gene (reference sequence). The V gene lost 1 base and the J gene lost 4 bases, with 4 bases spanning the gap. The CDR3 region is CASSQVVETQYF. The CDR3 coding sequence is TGTGCCAGCAGCCAAGTAGTAGAGACCCAGTACTTC.

J is TRBJ1-3 and V is TRBV4-1; D remains ambiguous. The CDR3 spans 13 residues. Per germline, CDR1 MGHRA and CDR2 YSYEKL. Trimming shortened V by 6 bases and J by 0 bases, and 6 bases separated the two germline ends. The CDR3 here is CASRQHSGNTIYF. Written as DNA, the CDR3 is TGCGCCAGCAGGCAACACTCTGGAAACACCATATATTTT.

Comment on this clone: This sample also contains other DNA sequences that code for the same CDR3. J is TRBJ2-1 and V is TRBV24-1; TRBD1 aligns across 9 bases. This CDR3 is built from 15 residues. Trimming removed 4 bases from V and 4 bases from J; junction bases left unmatched: 4. Germline V gene sequence: CDR1 KGHDR, CDR2 SFDVKD. The CDR3 here is CATSDPGQGYNEQFF. The CDR3 region has the DNA TGTGCCACCAGTGACCCGGGACAGGGATACAATGAGCAGTTCTTC.

V and J are TRBV27 and TRBJ2-7; TRBD1 matches at 9 bases. This CDR3 spans 14 amino acids. From germline, CDR1 is MNHEY and CDR2 SMNVEV (reference sequence). Trimming cost V 5 bases and J 7 bases; bases outside gene matches: 9. The CDR3 loop reads CASSTGTGQSEQYF. The CDR3 DNA follows: TGTGCCAGCAGTACCGGGACAGGGCAGAGTGAGCAGTACTTC.